These T cell receptor beta chains were read from a single sample in a study of low-dose radiotherapy and immunotherapy resistance in tumors. Via MiXCR, TCRdb re-called the reads, giving one row per CDR3 protein. The profile shows 95,000 to 100,000 distinct CDR3 sequences, around 20% of them singletons. The sample here was PBMCs, taken after low-dose radiotherapy plus immunotherapy. Source of these receptors: a male donor with prostate cancer. Each CDR3 is given with its conserved first and last residue. D genes are given only for firm matches. Some rows have no size entry. The others give once, few or many, or a class for an expanded clone.

DNA,CDR3,size,J,D,V
TGCGCCAGCGGGCTTGGGGCCGATCAGCCCCAGCATTTT,CASGLGADQPQHF,many,TRBJ1-5,-,TRBV10-2
TGCAGTGCTACCATACCTAGCGGGGGGGACTTAGCCAAAAACATTCAGTACTTC,CSATIPSGGDLAKNIQYF,-,TRBJ2-4,TRBD2,TRBV20-1
TGTGCCAGCAGCCCAAGTCTGGGACAGCTAAACACCGGGGAGCTGTTTTTT,CASSPSLGQLNTGELFF,many,TRBJ2-2,TRBD1,TRBV7-3
TGCGCCAGCAGTCTCGGGATTTGCCAATATAGCAATCAGCCCCAGCATTTT,CASSLGICQYSNQPQHF,many,TRBJ1-5,-,TRBV23-1
TGTGCCAGCAGCCCCAGGGTTGGCACAGATACGCAGTATTTT,CASSPRVGTDTQYF,many,TRBJ2-3,-,TRBV7-8
TGTGCCAGCAGGCAGCCGGGACAGGGCCTCCCCTACGAGCAGTACTTC,CASRQPGQGLPYEQYF,-,TRBJ2-7,TRBD1,TRBV27
TGCAGTGCTAGAGAGGTATTCTCCTACGAGCAGTACTTC,CSAREVFSYEQYF,many,TRBJ2-7,-,TRBV20-1
TGTGCCAGCTCACCGGGACAGGGTATGGTCGAGCAGTACTTC,CASSPGQGMVEQYF,many,TRBJ2-7,TRBD1,TRBV18
TGCAGTGCTAGATCAATCTTCGGCTCAGACGAGCAGTACTTC,CSARSIFGSDEQYF,many,TRBJ2-7,-,TRBV20-1
TGCGCCAGCAGCCCGGGACAGGGGGCAAATGGCTACACCTTC,CASSPGQGANGYTF,many,TRBJ1-2,TRBD1,TRBV5-1
TGTGCCAGTAGACCCGCCCGGGACACCCATACGCAGTATTTT,CASRPARDTHTQYF,many,TRBJ2-3,-,TRBV19
TGTGCCAGCAGCTTAGAGAGGAATTCACCCCTCCACTTT,CASSLERNSPLHF,many,TRBJ1-6,-,TRBV7-2
TGTGCCAGCAGTTCGCGGGGGGGCCCCTACAATGAGCAGTTCTTC,CASSSRGGPYNEQFF,-,TRBJ2-1,TRBD2,TRBV12-3/TRBV12-4
TGTGCCAGCAGTCCCGGCCCCCGGGAATCCTACGAGGAGTACTTC,CASSPGPRESYEEYF,-,TRBJ2-7,-,TRBV12-3/TRBV12-4
TGCAGCGGTAGCGGGGGGGTTCAGAATGAGCAGTTCTTC,CSGSGGVQNEQFF,many,TRBJ2-1,TRBD2,TRBV29-1
TGTGCCAGCAGCTTAAGGTCCCTCTCCTACAATGAGCAGTTCTTC,CASSLRSLSYNEQFF,-,TRBJ2-1,-,TRBV5-5
TGTGCCAGCAGCCAAGACAGGGCTTCCTACGAGCAGTACTTC,CASSQDRASYEQYF,many,TRBJ2-7,-,TRBV3-1
TGTGCCAGCAGTTACTCGCGGACAGGGGGAGAGACCCAGTACTTC,CASSYSRTGGETQYF,many,TRBJ2-5,TRBD1,TRBV6-5
TGCAGTTCTGCTAGCGGGGGACGTGGGCAGTACTTC,CSSASGGRGQYF,many,TRBJ2-7,TRBD2,TRBV20-1
TGTGCCATCATGCGGGAGGGGGGCACTGAAGCTTTCTTT,CAIMREGGTEAFF,many,TRBJ1-1,-,TRBV10-3
TGCAGTGCTCTCGGGACAGGAAGCCTGAACACTGAAGCTTTCTTT,CSALGTGSLNTEAFF,-,TRBJ1-1,TRBD1,TRBV20-1
TGCAGTGCTAGAACACCCCAACGGGGAACTAATGAAAAACTGTTTTTT,CSARTPQRGTNEKLFF,many,TRBJ1-4,-,TRBV20-1
TGTGCCAGCAGCCCCTCCACAGGGGCCGCCCCCTACGAGCAGTACTTC,CASSPSTGAAPYEQYF,many,TRBJ2-7,TRBD1,TRBV3-1
TGTGCCCCCCACGCTAGCGAAGAAGAGACCCAGTACTTC,CAPHASEEETQYF,many,TRBJ2-5,-,TRBV6-2/TRBV6-3
TGTGCCAGCAGCTCTACAGGGCGGACTGAAGCTTTCTTT,CASSSTGRTEAFF,-,TRBJ1-1,-,TRBV7-2
TGTGCCAGCACCAAGGGGGGGGGGGCAGATACGCAGTATTTT,CASTKGGGADTQYF,many,TRBJ2-3,-,TRBV6-5
TGTGCCAGCAGGCTAACCTCGGGACAGGGTGACGAGCAGTACTTC,CASRLTSGQGDEQYF,-,TRBJ2-7,TRBD1,TRBV12-3/TRBV12-4
TGTGCCAGCAGCCAGGGGACAGGGTTGGTTGGCTACACCTTC,CASSQGTGLVGYTF,-,TRBJ1-2,TRBD1,TRBV7-2
TGTGCCAGCAGCTTGGGCGGGACAGCCTCCTACGAGCAGTACTTC,CASSLGGTASYEQYF,once,TRBJ2-7,-,TRBV5-4
TGTGCCAGCAGCCCGCAGCAGGGTAAATCAGATACGCAGTATTTT,CASSPQQGKSDTQYF,many,TRBJ2-3,-,TRBV7-6
TGTGCCAGCAGCTTAATGGCTAGCGGCTCCTACGAGCAGTACTTC,CASSLMASGSYEQYF,many,TRBJ2-7,TRBD2,TRBV7-3
TGTGCCAGTAAGGCTAGCGGTAGCACAGATACGCAGTATTTT,CASKASGSTDTQYF,many,TRBJ2-3,TRBD2,TRBV19
TGTGCCAGCAGCACCAGAGGTAGCGGGCACACAGATACGCAGTATTTT,CASSTRGSGHTDTQYF,-,TRBJ2-3,TRBD2,TRBV9
TGTGCCAGCAGTTTATTGGGGGAGACCCAGTACTTC,CASSLLGETQYF,many,TRBJ2-5,-,TRBV12-3/TRBV12-4
TGTGCCTGGAGGAGGTTAGAGGGGGACCGCACAGATACGCAGTATTTT,CAWRRLEGDRTDTQYF,many,TRBJ2-3,-,TRBV30
TGTGCCAGCAGGGCAAGCGTCGCTCAGGAGACCCAGTACTTC,CASRASVAQETQYF,few,TRBJ2-5,-,TRBV7-2
TGTGCCAGCAGCAATCCGGGACGTCGGCGGGGGTATGGCTACACCTTC,CASSNPGRRRGYGYTF,many,TRBJ1-2,-,TRBV6-5
TGTGCCAGCAGTGTAGGAAAGGACGGCAACAATGAGCAGTTCTTC,CASSVGKDGNNEQFF,many,TRBJ2-1,-,TRBV25-1
TGCGCCAGCAGCCAAAGGGACAGGAGCAACTATGGCTACACCTTC,CASSQRDRSNYGYTF,many,TRBJ1-2,TRBD1,TRBV4-1
TGTGCCAGTAGTCCGGGGGGACTAGCGGGGGAGGAGACCCAGTACTTC,CASSPGGLAGEETQYF,many,TRBJ2-5,TRBD2,TRBV19
TGTGCCAGCAGCTTAAATCCCCGGACAGGGAGCAATGAGCAGTTCTTC,CASSLNPRTGSNEQFF,-,TRBJ2-1,TRBD1,TRBV7-3